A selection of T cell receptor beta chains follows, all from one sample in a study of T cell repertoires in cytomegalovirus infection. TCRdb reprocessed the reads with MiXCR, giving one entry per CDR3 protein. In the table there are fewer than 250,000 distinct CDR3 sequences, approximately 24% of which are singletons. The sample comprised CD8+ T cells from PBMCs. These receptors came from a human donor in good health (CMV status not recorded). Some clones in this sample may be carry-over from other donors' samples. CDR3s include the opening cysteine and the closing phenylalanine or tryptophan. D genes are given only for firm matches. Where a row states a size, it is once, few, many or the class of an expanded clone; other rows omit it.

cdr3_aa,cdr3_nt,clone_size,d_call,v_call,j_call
CARSLNEQPLSGANVLTF,TGTGCCAGAAGCCTGAACGAACAGCCCCTCTCTGGGGCCAACGTCCTGACTTTC,-,-,TRBV5-3,TRBJ2-6
CASSPPPTGPETQYF,TGTGCCAGCTCACCACCCCCGACAGGCCCAGAGACCCAGTACTTC,many,-,TRBV18,TRBJ2-5
CASTPGGGGPSNQPQHF,TGTGCCAGCACCCCTGGTGGGGGAGGCCCTAGCAATCAGCCCCAGCATTTT,many,-,TRBV6-1,TRBJ1-5
CASSPGTGTKNIQYF,TGCGCCAGCAGTCCCGGGACAGGGACCAAAAACATTCAGTACTTC,-,TRBD1,TRBV23-1,TRBJ2-4
CASSYRVFEQFF,TGTGCCAGCAGTTACAGGGTGTTTGAGCAGTTCTTC,many,-,TRBV6-2/TRBV6-3,TRBJ2-1
CASSFGGTEQFF,TGTGCCAGCAGTTTTGGGGGGACTGAGCAGTTCTTC,few,-,TRBV12-3/TRBV12-4,TRBJ2-1
CASTAGLAAYEQYF,TGTGCCAGCACCGCGGGACTAGCGGCCTACGAGCAGTACTTC,-,TRBD2,TRBV2,TRBJ2-7
CASSSQGPWEGQGYTF,TGTGCCAGCAGCTCCCAGGGGCCGTGGGAGGGGCAGGGCTACACCTTC,few,-,TRBV11-2,TRBJ1-2
CASWGQADTQYF,TGTGCCAGTTGGGGTCAGGCAGATACGCAGTATTTT,few,-,TRBV27,TRBJ2-3
CASTEPGGDGDTQYF,TGTGCCAGCACCGAACCCGGAGGTGACGGAGATACGCAGTATTTT,-,-,TRBV9,TRBJ2-3
CASSQEGAEPTDTQYF,TGTGCCAGCAGCCAAGAGGGGGCAGAACCGACAGATACGCAGTATTTT,-,-,TRBV3-1,TRBJ2-3
CASSYSLPDSYEQYF,TGTGCCAGCAGTTACTCGTTGCCAGACTCCTACGAGCAGTACTTC,-,-,TRBV6-5,TRBJ2-7
CASSLPASGGYNEQFF,TGTGCCAGCAGTTTACCGGCTAGCGGGGGATACAATGAGCAGTTCTTC,-,TRBD2,TRBV27,TRBJ2-1
CASSAHPEGLGNTIYF,TGTGCCAGCAGTGCTCATCCGGAGGGCCTGGGAAACACCATATATTTT,-,-,TRBV12-3/TRBV12-4,TRBJ1-3
CSVEDGTGDYEQYF,TGCAGCGTTGAAGATGGGACAGGGGACTACGAGCAGTACTTC,-,TRBD1,TRBV29-1,TRBJ2-7
CASSLSGGMLYDGELFF,TGTGCCAGCAGTTTAAGTGGCGGGATGTTGTATGACGGGGAGCTGTTTTTT,few,-,TRBV12-3/TRBV12-4,TRBJ2-2
CASSHLHPGFSGANVLTF,TGCGCCAGCAGCCATCTCCACCCAGGGTTCTCTGGGGCCAACGTCCTGACTTTC,-,-,TRBV4-1,TRBJ2-6
CSVEDRGHLNEQFF,TGCAGCGTTGAAGATCGGGGACACCTGAATGAGCAGTTCTTC,few,-,TRBV29-1,TRBJ2-1
CSARSGADYGYTF,TGCAGTGCTAGAAGTGGGGCGGACTATGGCTACACCTTC,-,-,TRBV20-1,TRBJ1-2
CASRNGTSGGYEQYF,TGTGCCAGCAGAAACGGGACTAGCGGGGGATACGAGCAGTACTTC,few,TRBD2,TRBV2,TRBJ2-7